The next 2 T cell receptor beta chains were all read from a single sample in a study of T cell changes during pregnancy in multiple sclerosis. Method: immunoSEQ multiplex PCR; TCRdb's copy keeps in-frame clones and lacks some. The table shows 50,000 to 60,000 clones, with 90% occurring only once. Sequences were derived from CD4+ T cells from peripheral blood mononuclear cells, sampled in the first trimester of pregnancy. These receptors were obtained from a female donor with multiple sclerosis, enrolled in a pregnancy study.

V usage is TRBV2 and J usage is TRBJ1-6; 9 nucleotides agree with TRBD1. Germline CDR1 reads SNHLY; CDR2 reads FYNNEI. The CDR3 extends over 15 amino acids. The ends lost 8 bases at V and 7 bases at J; junction bases unmatched: 9. The CDR3 nucleotides are TGTGCCAGCGTAGCGACAGGGGGGATAAATTCACCCCTCCACTTT. It codes for CASVATGGINSPLHF.

V usage is TRBV10-3 and J usage is TRBJ2-3; 14 positions agree with TRBD2. Germline values: CDR1 ENHRY, CDR2 SYGVKD. The CDR3 totals 16 residues. After removal of 4 bases from V and 3 bases from J, the junction contained 3 bases not matched to a gene. This chain's CDR3 is CAISVTSGGATDTQYF. The DNA of the CDR3 is TGTGCCATCAGTGTGACTAGCGGGGGGGCAACAGATACGCAGTATTTT.